The source of this TCR beta chain is a study of vaccination and CD4 T cells after COVID-19. Study background: Convalescent patients gave post-COVID blood a median around 91 days post-diagnosis, range 35 to 161.

V was clipped by 7 bases and J by 2 bases, with 14 bases between them. CDR1 and CDR2 from the germline V gene are MDHEN and SYDVKM. This CDR3 contains 14 residues. The treatment denotes: roughly 11-day PBMC culture with coronavirus spike peptide pools or control peptides (ViraFEST assay). Cultures of PBMCs, roughly 2.1 million per well, were set up with around 9.7 IU/ml IL-2 and roughly 9 ug/ml peptide pools. Half the growth medium was swapped for new IL-2 medium on days 3 and 7. As regards this clonotype: No antigen is known for it.

Oncomine TCR Beta short-read sequencing was applied to DNA from cultured CD4+ T cells. The source of extracted genomic DNA was cultured CD4+ T cells. TCRdb re-called the PCR reads with MiXCR, one entry per CDR3 protein. The data show roughly 18,000 distinct CDR3 sequences, roughly 70% seen once. Sequencing was performed on CD4+ T cells from blood, cultured in vitro. The rearrangement uses TRBV28 and TRBJ1-2; tentative D call: TRBD1 (5 bases). The clonotype was recovered from a human donor who had recovered from COVID-19. In DNA, the CDR3 is TGTGCCAGCACCCCACCAGAGGGGAACTATGGCTACACCTTC. Protein product: CASTPPEGNYGYTF.